This T cell receptor (beta chain) was retrieved from a study of control samples from healthy donors and cancer patients. Clones were read by immunoSEQ multiplex PCR, and TCRdb kept only the in-frame ones, dropping some. Found here are around 96,000 clones, more than 80% of them singletons; the top ten hold 8%. This clone was picked up a small number of times. Germline values: CDR1 LNHDA, CDR2 SQIVND (reference sequence). The ends were cut back, 0 bases at V and 4 bases at J, with 7 bases in the middle. The CDR3 is 14 amino acids. The sequence derives from a man aged 18 to 29 in good health. Specimen: blood. The chain joins TRBV19 to TRBJ1-3, with D possibly TRBD1 on 5 matching bases. This CDR3 reads CASSIEGHGNTIYF. DNA for the CDR3: TGTGCCAGTAGTATAGAAGGACACGGAAACACCATATATTTT. Full variable domain (outside the CDR3, taken from reference TRBV19 and TRBJ1-3): DGGITQSPKYLFRKEGQNVTLSCEQNLNHDAMYWYRQDPGQGLRLIYYSQIVNDFQKGDIAEGYSVSREKKESFPLTVTSAQKNPTAFYLCASSIEGHGNTIYFGEGSWLTVV.